This T cell receptor (beta chain) originates from a study of beta chain features in type 1 diabetes. General study findings and limits: PCR might favor shorter templates, but any such skew would affect patients and controls equally. It was among patients, rather than healthy donors, that naive, central memory and Treg TCRB repertoires appeared more similar. For cells with high TCR expression, cDNA sequencing could yield over-representation.

Comments on this clone: Its target is not known.

One heparinised blood draw, averaging about 100 mL, came from each donor. cDNA synthesis used the whole RNA isolate, giving expressed TCRB sequences. Using immunoSEQ multiplex PCR, the repertoire was profiled, and TCRdb retains in-frame clones only, with some absent. This sample yields 160,000 or so clones, of which over 8.5% are seen a single time; roughly 2% belongs to the top ten. Germline values: CDR1 SGHRS, CDR2 YFSETQ. V dropped 3 bases and J dropped 6; count of bases not matched to a gene: 8. This CDR3 has 16 residues. Specimen: central memory CD4+ T cells from blood. V is TRBV5-1 and J is TRBJ2-1; 11 bases map to TRBD2. The source of this sequence is a man in his late teens or twenties in good health. CDR3 residues: CASSSTGTSGSNEQFF. CDR3 DNA sequence: TGCGCCAGCAGCTCTACCGGGACTAGCGGATCCAATGAGCAGTTCTTC.